The rows below give T cell receptor beta chains drawn from one sample of a study of cytomegalovirus exposure and HLA in healthy donors. The assay was immunoSEQ multiplex PCR, and TCRdb's table has in-frame clones only and misses some. The repertoire holds about 140,000 clones, with 83% as singletons. Specimen: PBMCs. The receptors were sampled from a man aged 35 to 55 in good health and CMV-seronegative. Each CDR3 is given with its conserved first and last residue. Each record gives: J gene, D gene, V gene, clone size, CDR3 DNA, CDR3 protein. A D gene is named only where the DNA matches it firmly. Size is omitted from some rows. Given values are once, few, many or a class for expanded clones.

J: TRBJ2-5
D: -
V: TRBV28
size: -
DNA: TGTGCCAGCAGCCGTCCCAGTATCAGGGAGACCCAGTACTTC
CDR3: CASSRPSIRETQYF

J: TRBJ2-2
D: -
V: TRBV6-6
size: -
DNA: TGTGCCAGCAGTTACAGGCAGGGAACGAACACCGGGGAGCTGTTTTTT
CDR3: CASSYRQGTNTGELFF

J: TRBJ2-2
D: -
V: TRBV7-3
size: -
DNA: TGTGCCAGCAGCTTATTAAGGGGTGGGGAGCTGTTTTTT
CDR3: CASSLLRGGELFF

J: TRBJ2-5
D: -
V: TRBV7-6
size: -
DNA: TGTGCCAGCAGCGTCCTAGGGGCGGTCCAAGAGACCCAGTACTTC
CDR3: CASSVLGAVQETQYF

J: TRBJ2-3
D: TRBD2
V: TRBV5-4
size: few
DNA: TGTGCCAGCAGCTCCGGACTAGCGGGGGTCACAGATACGCAGTATTTT
CDR3: CASSSGLAGVTDTQYF

J: TRBJ1-2
D: TRBD1
V: TRBV18
size: -
DNA: TGTGCCAGCTCACCAAATAACGACAGGGACTATGGCTACACCTTC
CDR3: CASSPNNDRDYGYTF

J: TRBJ1-6
D: -
V: TRBV13
size: -
DNA: TGTGCCAGCAGCGCCCGGGACACGGGGTGTTCTATCCACTTT
CDR3: CASSARDTGCSIHF

J: TRBJ2-7
D: TRBD2
V: TRBV11-2
size: -
DNA: TGTGCCAGCAGCTTCCTGCGCCTAGCGGGACGCTGGGGACACGAGCAGTACTTC
CDR3: CASSFLRLAGRWGHEQYF

J: TRBJ1-2
D: -
V: TRBV21-1
size: -
DNA: TGTGCCAGCAGCAAATGGGCTGGCTACACCTTC
CDR3: CASSKWAGYTF

J: TRBJ1-2
D: -
V: TRBV12-2
size: -
DNA: TGTGCAAGTGCCGCAGGCGGCTACACCTTC
CDR3: CASAAGGYTF

J: TRBJ2-2
D: TRBD2
V: TRBV9
size: -
DNA: TGTGCCAGCAGCGTAGCTACTCGGACTAGCGAGGGCGGGGAGCTGTTTTTT
CDR3: CASSVATRTSEGGELFF

J: TRBJ1-2
D: TRBD1
V: TRBV6-5
size: -
DNA: TGTGCCAGCAGTTACCTCGACAGGGCCCCCTATGGCTACACCTTC
CDR3: CASSYLDRAPYGYTF

J: TRBJ1-4
D: -
V: TRBV7-9
size: -
DNA: TGTGCCAGCAGGACAGATTCAACTAATGAAAAACTGTTTTTT
CDR3: CASRTDSTNEKLFF

J: TRBJ2-5
D: -
V: TRBV9
size: -
DNA: TGTGCCAGCAGTACAGGGTTTACGGAGACCCAGTACTTC
CDR3: CASSTGFTETQYF

J: TRBJ2-7
D: -
V: TRBV7-6
size: -
DNA: TGTGCCAGCAGCTTAGCGGAGGACTACGAGCAGTACTTC
CDR3: CASSLAEDYEQYF

J: TRBJ2-5
D: -
V: TRBV6-5
size: -
DNA: TGTGCCAGCAGTGCATTTCAAGGGGGAGAGACCCAGTACTTC
CDR3: CASSAFQGGETQYF

J: TRBJ2-1
D: -
V: TRBV13
size: -
DNA: TGTGCCAGCAGTCCATCCACTCGCTACAATGAGCAGTTCTTC
CDR3: CASSPSTRYNEQFF

J: TRBJ2-2
D: -
V: TRBV7-3
size: once
DNA: TGTGCCAGCAGCCCTACCGAGAACACCGGGGAGCTGTTTTTT
CDR3: CASSPTENTGELFF

J: TRBJ2-1
D: -
V: TRBV13
size: -
DNA: TGTGCCAGCAGCCTCCCGACCTCAGGGATGAACAATGAGCAGTTCTTC
CDR3: CASSLPTSGMNNEQFF

J: TRBJ2-5
D: -
V: TRBV5-1
size: -
DNA: TGCGCCAGCAGCTTAGGCCAGGGGCGGGAGACCCAGTACTTC
CDR3: CASSLGQGRETQYF

J: TRBJ2-7
D: TRBD1
V: TRBV2
size: -
DNA: TGTGCCAGCAGTCGTCCCGGGACAGGGTCCGAGCAGTACTTC
CDR3: CASSRPGTGSEQYF

J: TRBJ2-1
D: -
V: TRBV9
size: -
DNA: TGTGCCAGCAGTCCCGGCCGGGACATTATTTACAATGAGCAGTTCTTC
CDR3: CASSPGRDIIYNEQFF

J: TRBJ1-5
D: -
V: TRBV7-2
size: -
DNA: TGTGCCAGCAGCTTAATAGGGGTCGGCAATCAGCCCCAGCATTTT
CDR3: CASSLIGVGNQPQHF

J: TRBJ1-3
D: -
V: TRBV9
size: -
DNA: TGTGCCAGCAGCTCCTTGGGTCAGGGGTCTGGAAACACCATATATTTT
CDR3: CASSSLGQGSGNTIYF

J: TRBJ2-3
D: -
V: TRBV15
size: -
DNA: TGTGCCACCAGCTTTCAAAGCACAGATACGCAGTATTTT
CDR3: CATSFQSTDTQYF

J: TRBJ2-7
D: -
V: TRBV7-2
size: -
DNA: TGTGCCAGCAGCTTAGGGAACAGGGTGTACGAGCAGTACTTC
CDR3: CASSLGNRVYEQYF

J: TRBJ2-1
D: TRBD1
V: TRBV19
size: -
DNA: TGTGCCAGCGAGCGGACAGGGGAATATGCAAATGAGCAGTTCTTC
CDR3: CASERTGEYANEQFF

J: TRBJ2-1
D: TRBD1
V: TRBV10-3
size: -
DNA: TGTGCCATCAGTGATTACAGGGGGCGGGTTGAGCAGTTCTTC
CDR3: CAISDYRGRVEQFF

J: TRBJ1-2
D: -
V: TRBV19
size: -
DNA: TGTGCCAGTAGTATAATCCCAGGGGCCAACTATGGCTACACCTTC
CDR3: CASSIIPGANYGYTF

J: TRBJ2-7
D: -
V: TRBV5-1
size: -
DNA: TGCGCCAGCAGCTTTTCCTACCCCTCCTCCTACGAGCAGTACTTC
CDR3: CASSFSYPSSYEQYF